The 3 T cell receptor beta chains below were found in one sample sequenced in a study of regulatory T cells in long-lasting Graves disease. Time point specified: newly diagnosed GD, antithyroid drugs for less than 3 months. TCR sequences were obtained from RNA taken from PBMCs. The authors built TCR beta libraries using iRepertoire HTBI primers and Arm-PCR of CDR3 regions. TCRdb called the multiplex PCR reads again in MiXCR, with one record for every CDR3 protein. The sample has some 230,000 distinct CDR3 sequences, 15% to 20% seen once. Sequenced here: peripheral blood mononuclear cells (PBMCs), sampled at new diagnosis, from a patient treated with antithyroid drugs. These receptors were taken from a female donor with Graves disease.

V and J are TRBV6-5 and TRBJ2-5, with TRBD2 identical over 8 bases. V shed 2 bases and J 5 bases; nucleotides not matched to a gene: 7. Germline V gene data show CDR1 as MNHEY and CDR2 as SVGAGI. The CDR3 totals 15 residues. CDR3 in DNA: TGTGCCAGCAGTTACGGCCGGGGGGGGGGGGAGACCCAGTACTTC. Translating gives CASSYGRGGGETQYF.

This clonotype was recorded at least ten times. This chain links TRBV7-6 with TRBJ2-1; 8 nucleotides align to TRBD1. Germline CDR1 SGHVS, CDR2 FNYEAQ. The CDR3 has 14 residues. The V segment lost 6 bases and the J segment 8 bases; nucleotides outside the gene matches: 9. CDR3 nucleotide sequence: TGTGCCAGCAGTCCTGGACAGGGAGCCTATGAGCAGTTCTTC. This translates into CASSPGQGAYEQFF.

CDR3 sequence reads: CASILLPGGREQYF. CDR3 bases: TGTGCCAGCATACTACTACCGGGAGGGCGGGAGCAGTACTTC. This chain connects TRBV12-3 or TRBV12-4 to TRBJ2-7; 8 bases match TRBD2. The trim removed 7 bases at V and 7 bases at J, leaving 12 bases unmatched. The CDR3 extends over 14 amino acids.